The source of this TCR beta chain is a study of blood T cells in healthy people across ages. Total RNA extraction produced at least 5 micrograms (per sample) for the study. PCR was performed a second time for about 7 to 12 cycles using a sample-barcoded 5' primer and a J-beta primer mix. TCRdb used MiXCR to reprocess the 5' RACE reads, holding one entry per CDR3 protein. The data contain 1,800,000 or so distinct CDR3 sequences, about 39% of them seen just once; the ten biggest clones take up approximately 22%. The CDR3 is 16 amino acids. Germline trimming cut 1 base from V and 7 bases from J; bases unmatched to any gene: 9. Germline V lookup: CDR1 SGHRS, CDR2 YFSETQ. This clonotype was seen a handful of times.

The source material was blood. The chain has TRBV5-1 and TRBJ2-1; 9 bases line up with TRBD1. The clonotype originates from a human donor in good health. This CDR3 reads CASSLIGQGSTNEQFF. Here the CDR3 DNA reads TGCGCCAGCAGCTTGATCGGACAGGGGTCTACGAATGAGCAGTTCTTC. Combining the CDR3 with reference TRBV5-1 and TRBJ2-1 gives the whole variable domain KAGVTQTPRYLIKTRGQQVTLSCSPISGHRSVSWYQQTPGQGLQFLFEYFSETQRNKGNFPGRFSGRQFSNSRSEMNVSTLELGDSALYLCASSLIGQGSTNEQFFGPGTRLTVL.